This T cell receptor beta chain appears in the sequencing data of a study of blood T cells in healthy people across ages. This clonotype has more than one count but fewer than ten. Then a second PCR, running about 6 to 11 cycles, was carried out with a sample-barcoded 5' primer and a J-beta primer mix. TCRdb itself ran the 5' RACE reads through MiXCR, one entry per CDR3 protein. The data show a few hundred thousand distinct CDR3 sequences, over 25% seen once. This CDR3 spans 15 amino acids. The ends lost 3 bases at V and 6 bases at J; junction bases unmatched: 6. CDR1 LGHDT and CDR2 YNNKEL come from the germline V gene (reference sequence). These same records also appear under a second study, on T cells of mothers and their children. That source notes: The second PCR's M1S primer added sample barcodes and 2-4 random nucleotides. Overlap ran slightly, non-significantly higher for related than unrelated mother-child pairs. There was no detection of any persistent microchimeric T cell clones.

This TCR was recovered from a boy aged 2 to 9 in good health. The chain combines TRBV3-1 with TRBJ1-2; TRBD1 aligns across 11 bases. The specimen sequenced was blood. The CDR3 loop is CASSHGQGARDGYTF. In DNA, the CDR3 is TGTGCCAGCAGCCACGGACAGGGGGCGCGTGATGGCTACACCTTC.